A single T cell receptor (beta chain) is shown here with its context. Its antigen remains unknown. Data came from immunoSEQ multiplex PCR; TCRdb stores just in-frame clones and leaves some out. The repertoire holds around 160,000 clones, with almost 90% as singletons. The data derive from a study of T cell responses to AZD1222 COVID-19 vaccine. Study information: Second doses were pooled across both intervals (about 4 or about 12 weeks). Findings and limits, study-wide: Spike was spanned by vaccine-associated CD4 TCRs, which were dominant at 160-218 and 743-854. White British donors predominated, females outnumbered males, and clonal diversity was possibly underestimated. Regions left unmutated in variants are reportedly the target of nearly half of spike-specific TCRs.

The CDR3 is made up of 11 amino acids. Germline V gene lookup returns CDR1 MDHEN and CDR2 SYDVKM. The V gene lost 3 bases and the J gene lost 7 bases, with 6 bases spanning the gap. The material was peripheral blood, obtained on day 0 of AZD1222 vaccination. The V gene is TRBV28, the J gene TRBJ1-1, with D unresolved. This sequence originates from an adult in good health. CDR3 in amino acids: CASSFGYEAFF. CDR3 bases: TGTGCCAGCAGTTTTGGCTATGAAGCTTTCTTT.